This TCR beta chain comes out of a study of regulatory T cells in long-lasting Graves disease. Whole-study findings and limits: Among persistent patients, a larger number of public clonotypes were shared (about 3,000) than among newly diagnosed patients (about 1,000). Accuracy may have been reduced by the small sample size. Persistent cases favored TRBV28, TRBJ1-2 and TRBJ2-5.

TCR beta libraries were built with iRepertoire HTBI primers and Arm-PCR of CDR3 regions. TCRdb passed the multiplex PCR reads through MiXCR, listing each CDR3 protein once. The sample consists of hundreds of thousands of distinct CDR3 sequences, roughly 15% of them appearing once. Noted time point: newly diagnosed GD, antithyroid drugs for less than 3 months. Researchers made the TCR library from RNA that was extracted from PBMCs. The CDR3 has 18 residues. Per germline, CDR1 MNHGY and CDR2 SAAAGT. The ends were cut back, 6 bases at V and 4 bases at J, with 27 bases in the middle. In its sample, this clonotype was seen many times. The antigen is not known. These same records also appear under a second study, on T cells in Graves' hyperthyroidism and ophthalmopathy. That work states: The HTBI set primed first-round TCR CDR3 RT-PCR.

The rearrangement links TRBV6-8 to TRBJ1-2, with a weak D call TRBD1 (6 bases). The clonotype was recovered from a young man with Graves disease. Here the sequenced sample was peripheral blood mononuclear cells (PBMCs), taken at new diagnosis, from a patient treated with antithyroid drugs. CDR3 nucleotide sequence: TGTGCCAGCAGCCGCTTCCCGGGCCAGGGGTATGATGGCTATGGCTACACCTTC. Translating gives CASSRFPGQGYDGYGYTF.